The source of this T cell receptor (beta chain) is a study of shared clonotypes between healthy human individuals. TCRdb keeps only in-frame clones here, not all; method: immunoSEQ multiplex PCR. The table has about 1.5 million clones, 95% to 99% seen once. Germline loops: CDR1 SQVTM, CDR2 ANQGSEA. The V end lost 7 bases, the J end lost 9 bases, and 13 bases lay between the germline ends. The CDR3 contains 11 residues. Findings and limits, study-wide: Sequencing depth was expected to influence donor clonotype sharing.

This clone was seen just once. Its target is unknown. This clonotype was obtained from a young man in good health. The sequenced material came from naive CD4+ T cells sorted from blood. Subset of the sample: CD45RA+ positively selected. The gene calls are TRBV29-1 and TRBJ2-1; TRBD2 is a possible D gene (7 bases). The DNA for the CDR3 is TGCAGCGGCCGGGGAGGGGGTGAGCAGTTCTTC. Protein product: CSGRGGGEQFF.